This is a list of T cell receptor beta chains from one sample in a study of early T cells in non-severe SARS-CoV-2 infection. Via MiXCR, TCRdb re-called the 5' RACE reads, giving one row per CDR3 protein. The sample records under 85,000 distinct CDR3 sequences, around 15% being singletons. Sample: whole blood, taken at baseline. The receptors come from an adult who was a healthcare worker with PCR-confirmed SARS-CoV-2 infection or an uninfected control (not recorded which). Each CDR3 is given with its conserved first and last residue. Clone size is stated in some rows and not others, as once, few, many or a class when expanded.

clone size	V gene	J gene	CDR3 protein
-	TRBV28	TRBJ2-7	CASSFGRGHGYEQYF
few	TRBV7-9	TRBJ1-6	CATKRDGGSPLHF
many	TRBV7-9	TRBJ1-1	CASSLPTNTEAFF
few	TRBV25-1	TRBJ2-5	CASSLRTTQETQYF
-	TRBV5-1	TRBJ2-7	CASSLAGAGREQYF
many	TRBV18	TRBJ1-1	CASSRLTGENTEAFF
-	TRBV29-1	TRBJ2-3	CSVEGGQGLSTDTQYF
-	TRBV28	TRBJ2-7	CASSSPGLAHYEQYF
few	TRBV7-2	TRBJ2-3	CASSLRSSSTDTQYF
few	TRBV6-1	TRBJ2-7	CASSEPGQGWYEQYF
-	TRBV7-2	TRBJ2-5	CASSPPGGLASETQYF
-	TRBV7-3	TRBJ2-7	CASSLGTTYEQYF
-	TRBV6-5	TRBJ1-4	CATREGAGEKLFF
-	TRBV5-4	TRBJ2-4	CASSLARTGGDVQYF
few	TRBV12-3/TRBV12-4	TRBJ2-3	CASSLNRNTDTQYF
many	TRBV28	TRBJ2-1	CAILAGGGAYNEQFF
-	TRBV20-1	TRBJ1-6	CSARVGYGSPLHF
-	TRBV6-5	TRBJ2-1	CASRGQGAREQFF
-	TRBV18	TRBJ2-7	CASSPFGASATYEQYF
many	TRBV5-4	TRBJ2-1	CASSHPTPGQGLNEQFF
few	TRBV5-1	TRBJ2-5	CASSQGQGRGFQETQYF
many	TRBV25-1	TRBJ1-1	CASSEGRGENTEAFF
many	TRBV7-2	TRBJ2-1	CASSLGGGSNEQFF
many	TRBV28	TRBJ1-2	CALRPGPPNYGYTF
few	TRBV3-1	TRBJ2-7	CASSHGGPDEQYF
few	TRBV5-1	TRBJ2-4	CASSLVPAVAKNIQYF
many	TRBV21-1	TRBJ2-2	CASSKGEPWGTGELFF
-	TRBV2	TRBJ1-3	CASIGVASGNTIYF
-	TRBV5-8	TRBJ1-2	CASSTSKKGLLGYGYTF
few	TRBV11-2	TRBJ2-1	CASSLQYEQFF
-	TRBV20-1	TRBJ2-3	CSALDRIGTDTQYF
few	TRBV5-1	TRBJ2-5	CASSLPGTSGRQETQYF
once	TRBV15	TRBJ2-2	CATSSFSLANTGELFF
-	TRBV27	TRBJ1-2	CASSSKNGKANYGYTF
-	TRBV18	TRBJ2-7	CASSPLLTDSYEQYF
few	TRBV6-6	TRBJ2-7	CASTRQGSSYEQYF
-	TRBV5-1	TRBJ2-2	CASSLLGADTGELFF
-	TRBV18	TRBJ1-6	CASSPDRGNSPLHF
-	TRBV2	TRBJ2-3	CASSEDWREADTQYF